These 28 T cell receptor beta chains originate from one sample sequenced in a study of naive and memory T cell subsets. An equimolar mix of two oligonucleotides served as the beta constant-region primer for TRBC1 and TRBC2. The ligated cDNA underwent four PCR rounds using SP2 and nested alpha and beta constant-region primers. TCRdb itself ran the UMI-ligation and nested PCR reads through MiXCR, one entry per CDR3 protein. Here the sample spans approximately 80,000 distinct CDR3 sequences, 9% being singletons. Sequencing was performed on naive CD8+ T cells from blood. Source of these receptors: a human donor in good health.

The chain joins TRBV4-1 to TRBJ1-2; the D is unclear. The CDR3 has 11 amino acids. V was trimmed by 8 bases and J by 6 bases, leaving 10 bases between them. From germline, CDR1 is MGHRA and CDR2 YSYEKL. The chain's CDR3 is CASLGSHGYTF. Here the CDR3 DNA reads TGCGCCAGCCTCGGAAGTCATGGCTACACCTTC.

The CDR3 region has the DNA TGTGCCAGCAGTTTATACGAGGGGCGGCAGTACTTC. Translation: CASSLYEGRQYF. The chain joins TRBV28 to TRBJ2-7; the D gene could be TRBD1 or TRBD2 (5 bases each). This CDR3 has 12 amino acids. Trimming took 1 base from V and 9 from J, leaving 10 bases between them. Germline loops: CDR1 MDHEN, CDR2 SYDVKM.

The CDR3 reads CASGYILAGTNNEQFF. The CDR3 DNA reads TGTGCTAGTGGTTATATACTAGCGGGAACAAACAATGAGCAGTTCTTC. This chain links TRBV12-5 with TRBJ2-1, with 10 bases that match TRBD2. The CDR3 length is 16 residues. Looked up from germline, CDR1 is LGHNT and CDR2 is FRNRAP. Unmatched junction bases numbered 8, after V lost 4 bases and J lost 5 bases. The variable domain in full, with the rest retrieved from reference TRBV12-5 and TRBJ2-1, is DARVTQTPRHKVTEMGQEVTMRCQPILGHNTVFWYRQTMMQGLELLAYFRNRAPLDDSGMPKDRFSAEMPDATLATLKIQPSEPRDSAVYFCASGYILAGTNNEQFFGPGTRLTVL.

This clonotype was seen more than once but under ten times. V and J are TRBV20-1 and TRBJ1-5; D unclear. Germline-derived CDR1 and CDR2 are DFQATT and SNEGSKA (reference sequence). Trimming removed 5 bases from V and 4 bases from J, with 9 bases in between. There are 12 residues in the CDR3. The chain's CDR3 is CSAARKNQPQHF. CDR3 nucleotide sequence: TGCAGTGCTGCCAGGAAAAATCAGCCCCAGCATTTT.

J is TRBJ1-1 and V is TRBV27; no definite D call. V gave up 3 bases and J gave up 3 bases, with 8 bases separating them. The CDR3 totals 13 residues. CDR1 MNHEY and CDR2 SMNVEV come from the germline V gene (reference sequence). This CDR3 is CASSFISHTEAFF. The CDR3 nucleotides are TGTGCCAGCAGTTTCATCAGTCACACTGAAGCTTTCTTT.

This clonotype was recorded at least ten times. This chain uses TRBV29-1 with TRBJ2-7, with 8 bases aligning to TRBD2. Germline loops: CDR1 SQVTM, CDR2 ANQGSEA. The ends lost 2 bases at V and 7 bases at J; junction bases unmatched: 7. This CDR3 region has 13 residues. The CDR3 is CSVEKREPLEQYF. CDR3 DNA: TGCAGCGTTGAAAAGCGGGAGCCACTGGAGCAGTACTTC.

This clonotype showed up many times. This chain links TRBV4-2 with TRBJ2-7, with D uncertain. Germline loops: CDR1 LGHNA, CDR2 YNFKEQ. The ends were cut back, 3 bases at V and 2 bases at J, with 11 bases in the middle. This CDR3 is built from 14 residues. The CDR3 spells CASSHTASTYEQYF. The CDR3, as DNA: TGTGCCAGCAGCCATACTGCAAGTACCTACGAGCAGTACTTC.

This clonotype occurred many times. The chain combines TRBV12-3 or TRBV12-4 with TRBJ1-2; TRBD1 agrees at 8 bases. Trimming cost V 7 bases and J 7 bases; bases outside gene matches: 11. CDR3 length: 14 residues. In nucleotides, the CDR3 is TGTGCCAGCAATTGGGGACAGGCCGCTGGTGGCTACACCTTC. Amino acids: CASNWGQAAGGYTF.

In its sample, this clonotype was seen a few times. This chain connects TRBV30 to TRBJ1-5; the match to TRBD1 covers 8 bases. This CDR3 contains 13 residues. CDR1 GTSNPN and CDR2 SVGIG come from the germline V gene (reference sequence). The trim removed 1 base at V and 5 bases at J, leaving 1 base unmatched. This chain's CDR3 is CAWSADRDQPQHF. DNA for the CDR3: TGTGCCTGGAGTGCGGACAGGGATCAGCCCCAGCATTTT.

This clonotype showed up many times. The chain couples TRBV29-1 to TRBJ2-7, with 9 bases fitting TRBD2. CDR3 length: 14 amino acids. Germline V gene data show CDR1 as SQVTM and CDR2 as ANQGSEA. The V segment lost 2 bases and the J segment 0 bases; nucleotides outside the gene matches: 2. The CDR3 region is CSVELAGSSYEQYF. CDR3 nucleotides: TGCAGCGTTGAACTAGCGGGAAGCTCCTACGAGCAGTACTTC.

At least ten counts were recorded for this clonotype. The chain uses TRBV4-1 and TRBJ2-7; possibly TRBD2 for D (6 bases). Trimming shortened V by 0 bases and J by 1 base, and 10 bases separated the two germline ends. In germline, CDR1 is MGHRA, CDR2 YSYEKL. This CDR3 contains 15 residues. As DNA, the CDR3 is TGCGCCAGCAGCCAAGATTGGAGGGATTCCTACGAGCAGTACTTC. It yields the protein CASSQDWRDSYEQYF.

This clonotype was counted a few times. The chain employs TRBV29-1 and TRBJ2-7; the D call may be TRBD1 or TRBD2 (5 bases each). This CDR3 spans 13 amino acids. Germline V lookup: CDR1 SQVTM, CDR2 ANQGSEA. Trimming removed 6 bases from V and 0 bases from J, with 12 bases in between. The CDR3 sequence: CSVGRPSSYEQYF. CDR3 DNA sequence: TGCAGCGTGGGACGGCCGAGCTCCTACGAGCAGTACTTC.

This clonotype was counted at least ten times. CDR3 amino acids: CASSQSGVNQPQHF. The CDR3 DNA reads TGTGCCAGCAGCCAATCAGGAGTAAATCAGCCCCAGCATTTT. The rearrangement joins TRBV16 to TRBJ1-5, with D uncertain. There are 14 residues in the CDR3. The germline CDR1 and CDR2 sequences are KGHSY and FQNENV. Trimming pared 0 bases from V and 4 bases from J, leaving 7 bases between. Full variable domain (missing parts from reference TRBV16 and TRBJ1-5): GEEVAQTPKHLVRGEGQKAKLYCAPIKGHSYVFWYQQVLKNEFKFLISFQNENVFDETGMPKERFSAKCLPNSPCSLEIQATKLEDSAVYFCASSQSGVNQPQHFGDGTRLSIL.

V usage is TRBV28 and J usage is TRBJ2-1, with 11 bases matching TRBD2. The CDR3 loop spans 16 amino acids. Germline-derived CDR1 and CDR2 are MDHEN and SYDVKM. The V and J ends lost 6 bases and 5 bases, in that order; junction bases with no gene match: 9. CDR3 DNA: TGTGCCAGCAGACCCTCGACTAGCGGGATCGACAATGAGCAGTTCTTC. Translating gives CASRPSTSGIDNEQFF.

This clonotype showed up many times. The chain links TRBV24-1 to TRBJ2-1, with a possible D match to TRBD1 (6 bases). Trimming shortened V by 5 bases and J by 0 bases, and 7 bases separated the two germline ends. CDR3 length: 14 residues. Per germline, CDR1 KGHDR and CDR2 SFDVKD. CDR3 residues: CATSGTVSYNEQFF. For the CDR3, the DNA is TGTGCCACCAGTGGGACAGTCTCCTACAATGAGCAGTTCTTC.

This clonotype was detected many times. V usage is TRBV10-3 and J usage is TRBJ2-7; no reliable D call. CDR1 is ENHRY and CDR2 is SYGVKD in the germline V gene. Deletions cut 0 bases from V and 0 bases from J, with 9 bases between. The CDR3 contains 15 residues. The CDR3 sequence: CAISESEGISYEQYF. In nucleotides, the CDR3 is TGTGCCATCAGTGAGTCGGAAGGAATCTCCTACGAGCAGTACTTC.

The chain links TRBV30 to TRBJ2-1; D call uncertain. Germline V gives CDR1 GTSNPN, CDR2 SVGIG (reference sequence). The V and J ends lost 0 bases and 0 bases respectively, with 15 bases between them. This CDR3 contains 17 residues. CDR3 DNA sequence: TGTGCCTGGAGTGTATTCTCGGCGGACCTCTCCTACAATGAGCAGTTCTTC. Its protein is CAWSVFSADLSYNEQFF.

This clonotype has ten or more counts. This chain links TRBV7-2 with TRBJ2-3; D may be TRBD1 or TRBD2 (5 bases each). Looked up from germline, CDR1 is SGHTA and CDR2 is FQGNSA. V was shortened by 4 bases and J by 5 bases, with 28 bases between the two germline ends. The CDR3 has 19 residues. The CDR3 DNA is TGTGCCAGCAGCTCATTAGAGGGGAGACACTCAGCTAGGGGAGATACGCAGTATTTT. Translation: CASSSLEGRHSARGDTQYF.

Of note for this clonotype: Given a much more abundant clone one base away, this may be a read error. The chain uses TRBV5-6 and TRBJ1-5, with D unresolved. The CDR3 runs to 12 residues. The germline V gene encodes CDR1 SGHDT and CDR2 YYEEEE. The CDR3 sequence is CVSSLRFQPQHF. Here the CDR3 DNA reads TGTGTCAGCAGCTTGCGATTCCAGCCCCAGCATTTT.

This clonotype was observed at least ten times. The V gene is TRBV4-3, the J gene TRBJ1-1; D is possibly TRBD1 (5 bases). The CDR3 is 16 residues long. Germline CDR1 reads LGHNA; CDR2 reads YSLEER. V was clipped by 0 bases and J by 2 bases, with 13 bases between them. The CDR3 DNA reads TGCGCCAGCAGCCAAGATTGGGGGATCCTTAACACTGAAGCTTTCTTT. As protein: CASSQDWGILNTEAFF.

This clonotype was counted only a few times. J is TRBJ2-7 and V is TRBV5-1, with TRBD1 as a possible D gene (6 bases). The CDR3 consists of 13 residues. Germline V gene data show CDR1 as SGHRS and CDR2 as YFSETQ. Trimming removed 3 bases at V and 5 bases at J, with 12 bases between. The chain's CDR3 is CASSSRGSDEQYF. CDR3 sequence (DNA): TGCGCCAGCAGCTCCAGGGGTAGCGACGAGCAGTACTTC.

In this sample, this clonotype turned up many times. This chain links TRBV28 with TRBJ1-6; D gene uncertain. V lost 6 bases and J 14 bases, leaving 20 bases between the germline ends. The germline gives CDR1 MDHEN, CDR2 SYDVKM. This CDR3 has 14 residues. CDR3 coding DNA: TGTGCCAGCAGCCCCATACGGGCCTCTAAGGCCCTCCACTTT. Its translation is CASSPIRASKALHF.

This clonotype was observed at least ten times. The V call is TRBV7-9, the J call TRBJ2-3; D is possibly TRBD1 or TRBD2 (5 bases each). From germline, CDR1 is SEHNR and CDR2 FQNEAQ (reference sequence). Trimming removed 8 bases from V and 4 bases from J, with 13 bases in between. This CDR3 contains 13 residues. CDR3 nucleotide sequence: TGTGCCAGCGTGGGAGAAGGGGCAGATACGCAGTATTTT. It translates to CASVGEGADTQYF.

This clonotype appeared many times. CDR3 sequence: CSVEASGRIVKTQYF. DNA for the CDR3: TGCAGCGTTGAGGCCAGCGGGAGGATCGTAAAGACCCAGTACTTC. The chain links TRBV29-1 to TRBJ2-5; 9 bases are a match to TRBD2. The CDR3 contains 15 residues. Trimming cost V 3 bases and J 6 bases; bases outside gene matches: 11. Germline values: CDR1 SQVTM, CDR2 ANQGSEA.

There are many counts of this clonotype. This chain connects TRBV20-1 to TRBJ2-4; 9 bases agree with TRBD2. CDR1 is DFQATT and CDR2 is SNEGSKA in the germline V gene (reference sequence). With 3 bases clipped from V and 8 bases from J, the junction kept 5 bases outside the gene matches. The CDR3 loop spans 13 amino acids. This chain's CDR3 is CSASFSGSDIQYF. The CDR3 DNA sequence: TGCAGTGCTAGTTTTAGCGGGAGTGACATTCAGTACTTC.

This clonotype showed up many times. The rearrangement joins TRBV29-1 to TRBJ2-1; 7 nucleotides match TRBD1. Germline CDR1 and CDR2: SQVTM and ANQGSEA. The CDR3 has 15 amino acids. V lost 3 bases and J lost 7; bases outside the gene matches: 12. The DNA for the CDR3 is TGCAGCGTTGACTTTGTGGACAGGAGTATGAATGAGCAGTTCTTC. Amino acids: CSVDFVDRSMNEQFF.

The CDR3 region is CASSFSGFSYEQYF. The CDR3 DNA sequence: TGCGCCAGCAGCTTTTCAGGGTTCTCCTACGAGCAGTACTTC. The rearrangement links TRBV5-1 to TRBJ2-7; possible D gene TRBD1, 5 bases. CDR1 is SGHRS and CDR2 is YFSETQ in the germline V gene. The CDR3 runs 14 residues. The V end was cut by 2 bases, the J end by 0 bases, with 9 bases between.

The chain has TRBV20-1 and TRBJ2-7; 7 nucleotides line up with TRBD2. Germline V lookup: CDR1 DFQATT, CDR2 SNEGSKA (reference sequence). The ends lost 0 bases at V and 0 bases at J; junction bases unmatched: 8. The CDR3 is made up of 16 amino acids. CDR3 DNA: TGCAGTGCTAGAGAGAGTAGGGGAGGGCCCTCCTACGAGCAGTACTTC. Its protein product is CSARESRGGPSYEQYF.